A selection of T cell receptor beta chains follows, all from one sample in a study of blood T cell repertoires in COVID-19. TCRdb keeps only in-frame clones here, not all; method: immunoSEQ multiplex PCR. The data show about 110,000 clones, around 85% seen once. The sample taken for sequencing was peripheral blood. The receptors stem from a man between 65 and 85 years old with active or convalescent COVID-19. Each CDR3 is given with its conserved first and last residue. Each record gives: clone size, V gene, J gene, D gene, CDR3 protein, CDR3 DNA. The D gene is left open where the match is weak. Clone size is given for some rows only: seen once, a few or many times, or a class if the clone is expanded.

.	TRBV7-2	TRBJ1-4	TRBD1	CASSLSTGGQKLFF	TGTGCCAGCAGCTTATCGACAGGGGGTCAAAAACTGTTTTTT
.	TRBV3-1/TRBV3-2	TRBJ2-5	.	CASSLDTGGETQYF	TGTGCCAGCAGCCTCGACACGGGCGGGGAGACCCAGTACTTC
.	TRBV12-3/TRBV12-4	TRBJ2-1	.	CASSSRGNEQFF	TGTGCCAGCAGTTCCAGGGGTAACGAGCAGTTCTTC
.	TRBV6-5	TRBJ1-5	TRBD1	CASRWDRGINQPQHF	TGTGCCAGCCGCTGGGACAGGGGGATCAATCAGCCCCAGCATTTT
.	TRBV2	TRBJ1-2	.	CASSEQRSHYGCTF	TGTGCCAGCAGTGAACAGAGGTCCCACTATGGCTGCACCTTC
.	TRBV3-1/TRBV3-2	TRBJ1-5	TRBD1	CASSLGTGVNQPQHF	TGTGCCAGCAGCCTAGGGACAGGCGTAAATCAGCCCCAGCATTTT
.	TRBV5-1	TRBJ2-7	TRBD2	CASSASGREGQYF	TGCGCCAGCAGCGCTAGCGGGAGAGAGGGGCAGTACTTC
.	TRBV5-1	TRBJ2-7	.	CASSREKRTYEQYF	TGCGCCAGCAGCCGGGAAAAGAGAACCTACGAGCAGTACTTC
once	TRBV5-8	TRBJ1-6	TRBD1	CASSLGQGGSPLHF	TGTGCCAGCAGTCTGGGACAGGGGGGTTCACCCCTCCACTTT
.	TRBV19	TRBJ1-5	.	CATQGRGQPQHF	TGTGCCACCCAGGGGCGCGGGCAGCCCCAGCATTTT
.	TRBV29-1	TRBJ1-1	.	CSVPGAGTSTEAFF	TGCAGCGTTCCAGGGGCAGGTACTAGCACTGAAGCTTTCTTT
.	TRBV6-4	TRBJ1-4	TRBD1	CASSVDRNNEKLFF	TGTGCCAGCAGTGTGGACAGGAATAATGAAAAACTGTTTTTT
.	TRBV7-7	TRBJ2-1	TRBD1	CASSPRTGEYNEQFF	TGTGCCAGCAGCCCCCGGACAGGAGAGTACAATGAGCAGTTCTTC
.	TRBV11-2	TRBJ2-3	TRBD2	CASSPLDGRTDTQYF	TGTGCCAGCAGCCCTCTTGACGGGAGGACAGATACGCAGTATTTT
.	TRBV7-3	TRBJ2-3	TRBD2	CASSLSSGATDTQYF	TGTGCCAGCAGCTTGAGTAGCGGGGCCACAGATACGCAGTATTTT
.	TRBV19	TRBJ1-1	TRBD1	CASSRRDSGAFF	TGTGCCAGTAGTAGAAGGGACAGCGGAGCTTTCTTT
.	TRBV7-9	TRBJ1-5	TRBD1	CASSLGQGGQPQHF	TGTGCCAGCAGCTTGGGACAGGGGGGTCAGCCCCAGCATTTT
.	TRBV4-2	TRBJ2-1	TRBD2	CASSQLRGVAGGEQFF	TGTGCCAGCAGCCAATTAAGGGGAGTAGCGGGCGGTGAGCAGTTCTTC
.	TRBV3-1/TRBV3-2	TRBJ1-1	TRBD1	CASSPQGVGEAFF	TGTGCCAGCAGCCCACAGGGGGTGGGTGAAGCTTTCTTT
.	TRBV19	TRBJ2-3	.	CASSIQGAKDTQYF	TGTGCCAGTAGTATTCAAGGGGCGAAGGATACGCAGTATTTT
once	TRBV30	TRBJ1-5	.	CAWSLQGHQPQHF	TGTGCCTGGAGTTTACAGGGACATCAGCCCCAGCATTTT
.	TRBV5-8	TRBJ1-5	.	CASSLGQPNQPQHF	TGTGCCAGCAGCTTGGGACAGCCAAATCAGCCCCAGCATTTT
.	TRBV7-6	TRBJ2-7	.	CASSFGIGGAYEQYF	TGTGCCAGCAGCTTCGGGATAGGCGGGGCCTACGAGCAGTACTTC
.	TRBV28	TRBJ1-5	.	CASSLAQAIYSNQPQHF	TGTGCCAGCAGTTTAGCGCAGGCCATATATAGCAATCAGCCCCAGCATTTT
.	TRBV28	TRBJ2-1	TRBD2	CASSLGGSPYNEQFF	TGTGCCAGCAGTTTAGGCGGGAGCCCCTACAATGAGCAGTTCTTC
.	TRBV6-1	TRBJ1-2	TRBD1	CASSERTGDPYGYTF	TGTGCCAGCAGTGAACGCACAGGGGACCCATATGGCTACACCTTC
.	TRBV28	TRBJ2-1	.	CASSSLSGSYNEQFF	TGTGCCAGCAGTTCCCTTAGCGGCTCCTACAATGAGCAGTTCTTC
.	TRBV5-1	TRBJ1-4	.	CASSLGGGNEKLFF	TGCGCCAGCAGCCTCGGGGGAGGGAATGAAAAACTGTTTTTT
once	TRBV3-1/TRBV3-2	TRBJ1-1	TRBD1	CASSPGTGGLEAFF	TGTGCCAGCAGCCCCGGGACAGGGGGACTTGAGGCTTTCTTT
.	TRBV27	TRBJ1-5	.	CASSLTGLLQPQHF	TGTGCCAGCAGTTTGACAGGTCTCCTTCAGCCCCAGCATTTT
many	TRBV9	TRBJ1-1	.	CASSVVKGTEAFF	TGTGCCAGCAGCGTAGTGAAGGGGACTGAAGCTTTCTTT
.	TRBV6-7	TRBJ2-4	TRBD1	CASSFPQGETIQYF	TGTGCCAGCAGTTTCCCACAGGGGGAGACCATTCAGTACTTC
.	TRBV4-1	TRBJ1-1	TRBD1	CASSRTGARAFF	TGCGCCAGCAGCCGAACAGGGGCACGCGCTTTCTTT
.	TRBV5-1	TRBJ2-2	.	CASSFSGEYGELFF	TGCGCCAGCAGTTTTTCAGGGGAATACGGGGAGCTGTTTTTT
.	TRBV5-4	TRBJ1-2	TRBD1	CASSPRTGNGYTF	TGTGCCAGCAGCCCTCGGACAGGGAATGGCTACACCTTC
.	TRBV7-2	TRBJ2-7	.	CASSPSVERSYEQYF	TGTGCCAGCAGCCCGAGCGTAGAGCGGTCCTACGAGCAGTACTTC
.	TRBV2	TRBJ2-3	TRBD1	CASSDHRGRSADTQYF	TGTGCCAGCAGTGATCACAGGGGGCGCTCAGCAGATACGCAGTATTTT
.	TRBV5-1	TRBJ2-3	.	CASSSREGTDTQYF	TGCGCCAGCAGTTCCAGGGAGGGCACAGATACGCAGTATTTT
.	TRBV3-1/TRBV3-2	TRBJ2-7	.	CASSQVSREQYF	TGTGCCAGCAGCCAAGTGTCCCGTGAGCAGTACTTC
.	TRBV6-6	TRBJ1-4	.	CASRYPDRMGEKLFF	TGTGCCAGCAGATACCCCGACAGGATGGGTGAAAAACTGTTTTTT
.	TRBV7-9	TRBJ2-7	TRBD2	CASSVSLLLSGSSYEQYF	TGTGCCAGCAGCGTGTCACTCCTCCTTAGCGGGAGCTCCTACGAGCAGTACTTC
.	TRBV7-7	TRBJ2-1	TRBD1	CASSPGTGNYNEQFF	TGTGCCAGCAGCCCCGGGACAGGAAACTACAATGAGCAGTTCTTC
few	TRBV10-3	TRBJ2-7	TRBD2	CAISRLAGSPYEQYF	TGTGCCATCAGTCGACTAGCGGGATCCCCTTACGAGCAGTACTTC
.	TRBV11-2	TRBJ2-1	.	CASSSFVGGSYNEQFF	TGTGCCAGCAGCTCATTCGTGGGGGGCTCCTACAATGAGCAGTTCTTC
.	TRBV4-1	TRBJ2-5	TRBD2	CASSQDGGGQETQYF	TGCGCCAGCAGCCAAGATGGGGGGGGTCAAGAGACCCAGTACTTC
.	TRBV29-1	TRBJ2-7	TRBD2	CSAGGTSGLYEQYF	TGCAGCGCTGGAGGGACTAGCGGTCTCTACGAGCAGTACTTC
.	TRBV27	TRBJ1-1	.	CASLALGRNTEAFF	TGTGCCAGCCTTGCTCTCGGGAGGAACACTGAAGCTTTCTTT
.	TRBV7-3	TRBJ2-2	.	CASSPSDAGWTGELFF	TGTGCCAGCAGCCCCTCCGATGCGGGGTGGACCGGGGAGCTGTTTTTT
.	TRBV7-9	TRBJ2-1	TRBD2	CASSSLAGAQEQFF	TGTGCCAGCAGCTCTCTAGCGGGAGCTCAGGAGCAGTTCTTC